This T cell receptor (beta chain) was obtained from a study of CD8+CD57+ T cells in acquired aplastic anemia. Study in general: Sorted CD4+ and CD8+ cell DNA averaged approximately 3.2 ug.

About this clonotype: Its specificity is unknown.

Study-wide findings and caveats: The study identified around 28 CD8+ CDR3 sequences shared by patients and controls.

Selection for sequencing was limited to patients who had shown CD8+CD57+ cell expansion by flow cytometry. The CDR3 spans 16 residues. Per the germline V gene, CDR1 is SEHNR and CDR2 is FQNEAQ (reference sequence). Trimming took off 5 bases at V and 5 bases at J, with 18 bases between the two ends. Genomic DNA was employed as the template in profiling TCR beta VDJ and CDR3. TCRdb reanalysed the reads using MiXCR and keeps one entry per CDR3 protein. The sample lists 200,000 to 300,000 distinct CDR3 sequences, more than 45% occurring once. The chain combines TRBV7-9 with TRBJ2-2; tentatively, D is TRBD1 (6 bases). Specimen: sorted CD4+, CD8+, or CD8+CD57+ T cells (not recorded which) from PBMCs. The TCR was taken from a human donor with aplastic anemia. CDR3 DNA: TGTGCCAGCAGCGCGACGTCAGGGACAAGGACCGGGGAGCTGTTTTTT. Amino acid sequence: CASSATSGTRTGELFF.